This TCR beta chain was identified in a study of T cell responses to AZD1222 COVID-19 vaccine. Study-level findings and limits: CD4 TCRs linked to vaccination spanned spike, dominating at 160-218 and 743-854. White British donors predominated, females outnumbered males, and clonal diversity was possibly underestimated.

Trimming took 6 bases from V and 4 from J; bases not matched to a gene: 8. Germline V CDR1 and CDR2: MDHEN, SYDVKM. The CDR3 totals 16 residues. Sequenced by immunoSEQ multiplex PCR; TCRdb stores in-frame clones only, minus some. The profile covers about 150,000 clones, with 88% appearing a single time and 3% to 3.5% taken by the ten largest. In the case of this clone: Its antigen is not identified.

The rearrangement links TRBV28 to TRBJ2-1, with 11 bases matching TRBD2. The sequence was obtained from an adult in good health. Sequencing used peripheral blood, obtained on day 0 of AZD1222 vaccination. For the CDR3, the DNA is TGTGCCAGCAGGGCTCCTAGCGGGGGGACTTACAATGAGCAGTTCTTC. This sequence encodes CASRAPSGGTYNEQFF.